The rows below give T cell receptor beta chains drawn from one sample of a study of spatial heterogeneity in lung cancer. TCRdb redid the calling of the 5' RACE reads with MiXCR, one entry per CDR3 protein. The sample shows about 27,000 distinct CDR3 sequences, more than 4.5% of them seen only once. The source was PBMCs, collected at follow-up. Source of these receptors: a female donor with early-stage non-small cell lung cancer. Both conserved end residues are part of each CDR3. D genes are given only for firm matches. Some rows have no size entry. The others give once, few or many, or a class for an expanded clone.

- | many | TRBJ1-2 | TRBV5-1 | CASSLVPDSAYGYTF | TGCGCCAGCAGCTTGGTGCCGGACAGCGCGTATGGCTACACCTTC
TRBD1 | many | TRBJ2-5 | TRBV29-1 | CSVDPGQGLGETQYF | TGCAGCGTTGATCCCGGACAGGGCTTGGGAGAGACCCAGTACTTC
- | many | TRBJ1-2 | TRBV10-3 | CAIRGQSSNYGYTF | TGTGCCATCAGAGGACAGTCTTCTAACTATGGCTACACCTTC
TRBD2 | - | TRBJ2-7 | TRBV6-5 | CASSYSGLAGGPSSEQYF | TGTGCCAGCAGTTACTCTGGCCTAGCGGGAGGGCCATCGAGCGAGCAGTACTTC
TRBD1 | many | TRBJ2-7 | TRBV20-1 | CSARGQGESWSYEQYF | TGCAGTGCTAGAGGGCAGGGGGAGAGTTGGTCCTACGAGCAGTACTTC
TRBD1 | many | TRBJ2-7 | TRBV12-3/TRBV12-4 | CASRPGQGYEQYF | TGTGCCAGCAGGCCGGGACAGGGCTACGAGCAGTACTTC
- | many | TRBJ1-1 | TRBV6-2/TRBV6-3 | CASSFPGQNTEAFF | TGTGCCAGCAGCTTCCCGGGACAGAACACTGAAGCTTTCTTT
- | many | TRBJ2-4 | TRBV6-6 | CASSPMGAGIQYF | TGTGCCAGCAGTCCTATGGGGGCCGGCATTCAGTACTTC
- | many | TRBJ1-6 | TRBV20-1 | CSAREQGNSPLHF | TGCAGTGCTAGAGAACAGGGTAATTCACCCCTCCACTTT
TRBD2 | many | TRBJ2-1 | TRBV5-1 | CASSPGTSGSRDEQFF | TGCGCCAGCAGCCCCGGGACTAGCGGGAGTCGGGATGAGCAGTTCTTC
- | many | TRBJ2-3 | TRBV5-6 | CASSLKRYTDTQYF | TGTGCCAGCAGCTTGAAGCGGTACACAGATACGCAGTATTTT
- | many | TRBJ2-4 | TRBV20-1 | CSARDLNIQYF | TGCAGTGCCAGGGACCTCAACATTCAGTACTTC
TRBD1 | many | TRBJ2-4 | TRBV2 | CASSGEGGLTKNIQYF | TGTGCCAGCAGTGGCGAAGGGGGCTTAACCAAAAACATTCAGTACTTC
TRBD1 | many | TRBJ2-1 | TRBV5-1 | CASSLAVQGAGEQFF | TGCGCCAGCAGCTTGGCCGTTCAGGGGGCGGGTGAGCAGTTCTTC
- | medium-sized | TRBJ2-3 | TRBV28 | CASSHRGSTDTQYF | TGTGCCAGCAGTCACCGCGGCAGCACAGATACGCAGTATTTT
TRBD2 | medium-sized | TRBJ2-3 | TRBV9 | CASSVERDHRIDTQYF | TGTGCCAGCAGCGTAGAGCGGGATCACCGGATAGATACGCAGTATTTT
- | many | TRBJ1-4 | TRBV2 | CASSEVRGIEKLFF | TGTGCCAGCAGTGAAGTGAGGGGCATTGAAAAACTGTTTTTT
TRBD2 | - | TRBJ2-3 | TRBV7-9 | CASRAGVSTETQYF | TGTGCCAGCAGAGCGGGGGTTAGCACAGAAACGCAGTATTTT
TRBD1 | many | TRBJ2-5 | TRBV11-3 | CASSAGQGGVETQYF | TGTGCCAGCAGCGCAGGACAGGGCGGTGTGGAGACCCAGTACTTC
- | few | TRBJ2-5 | TRBV24-1 | CAVATGEEETQYF | TGTGCCGTCGCCACAGGGGAGGAAGAGACCCAGTACTTC
- | many | TRBJ2-1 | TRBV29-1 | CSVAGRAYNEQFF | TGCAGCGTTGCAGGCAGGGCCTACAATGAGCAGTTCTTC
TRBD2 | many | TRBJ2-3 | TRBV20-1 | CSAKMAGGLTDTQYF | TGCAGTGCTAAAATGGCGGGAGGCCTCACAGATACGCAGTATTTT
TRBD1 | many | TRBJ2-2 | TRBV2 | CASSATGVGGELFF | TGTGCCAGCAGCGCGACAGGGGTTGGCGGGGAGCTGTTTTTT
TRBD1 | many | TRBJ2-5 | TRBV5-1 | CASRTGQGLIQETQYF | TGCGCCAGCAGGACCGGACAGGGCCTAATCCAAGAGACCCAGTACTTC
- | many | TRBJ2-5 | TRBV7-8 | CASSLALGLWETQYF | TGTGCCAGCAGCTTAGCGCTAGGGTTATGGGAGACCCAGTACTTC
TRBD1 | - | TRBJ1-1 | TRBV6-5 | CASSYSQGATEAFF | TGTGCCAGCAGTTACTCGCAGGGGGCCACTGAAGCTTTCTTT
- | many | TRBJ2-5 | TRBV20-1 | CSVFTRETQYF | TGCAGTGTGTTCACTAGAGAGACCCAGTACTTC
- | many | TRBJ1-1 | TRBV5-1 | CASSLQGRVNTEAFF | TGCGCCAGCAGCTTGCAGGGGCGCGTGAACACTGAAGCTTTCTTT
- | many | TRBJ2-1 | TRBV20-1 | CSARDGGGPSDNEQFF | TGCAGTGCTAGAGATGGAGGGGGCCCTTCAGACAATGAGCAGTTCTTC
- | many | TRBJ1-1 | TRBV6-2/TRBV6-3 | CASSEHTEAFF | TGTGCCAGCAGTGAACACACTGAAGCTTTCTTT
- | - | TRBJ1-2 | TRBV27 | CASSPRRQGRTNGYTF | TGTGCCAGCAGTCCAAGGCGGCAGGGAAGGACTAATGGCTACACCTTC
- | many | TRBJ2-3 | TRBV28 | CASRGAGENTDTQYF | TGTGCCAGCAGGGGGGCGGGAGAGAACACAGATACGCAGTATTTT
- | many | TRBJ2-1 | TRBV20-1 | CSASYPVSYNEQFF | TGCAGTGCTAGTTACCCCGTTTCCTACAATGAGCAGTTCTTC
TRBD1 | many | TRBJ2-7 | TRBV6-2/TRBV6-3 | CASSYDRVYEQYF | TGTGCCAGCAGTTACGACAGGGTCTACGAGCAGTACTTC
TRBD1 | many | TRBJ2-7 | TRBV20-1 | CSASPQGAPEEQYF | TGCAGTGCTAGTCCGCAGGGGGCTCCTGAAGAGCAGTACTTC